The 22 T cell receptor beta chains below all came from one sample that was sequenced in a study of CD8 T cells in Susac syndrome. When the RNA was reverse transcribed, random hexamers were used with an input of about 0.5 to 1 ug. TCRdb independently ran MiXCR on the immunoSEQ multiplex PCR reads; one entry per CDR3 protein. The top ten hold around 0.15% of the sample, which has over 95,000 distinct CDR3 sequences, 80% to 95% seen once. Sequenced: CD4+ T cells from PBMCs. The receptors here all came from a human donor in good health.

The chain carries TRBV7-2 and TRBJ2-2; 8 nucleotides agree with TRBD1. The J segment lost 5 bases and the V segment lost 5 bases, leaving 10 bases of the junction unmatched. CDR1 and CDR2 from the germline V gene are SGHTA and FQGNSA. The CDR3 is 16 amino acids. CDR3 region: CASSTQGARSTGELFF. The CDR3 DNA reads as TGTGCCAGCAGCACCCAGGGGGCCCGTAGTACCGGGGAGCTGTTTTTT.

J is TRBJ1-2 and V is TRBV7-2; weak D call: TRBD1 (6 bases). Germline V lookup: CDR1 SGHTA, CDR2 FQGNSA. The length of the CDR3 is 14 residues. With 5 bases removed from V and 6 bases from J, the gap between germline ends came to 16 bases. CDR3 nucleotide sequence: TGTGCCAGCAGCCAAAGACAGGCGTCGGATGGCTACACCTTC. This sequence encodes CASSQRQASDGYTF.

This clonotype was counted a single time. V usage is TRBV7-2 and J usage is TRBJ2-7, with 7 nucleotides matching TRBD2. The CDR3 length is 16 residues. The V and J ends lost 2 bases and 1 base, in that order; junction bases with no gene match: 8. The germline CDR1 and CDR2 sequences are SGHTA and FQGNSA. The CDR3 DNA sequence: TGTGCCAGCAGCTTAAGGACTAGTTCCTCTTCCTACGAGCAGTACTTC. Translated, it gives CASSLRTSSSSYEQYF. Filled out from reference TRBV7-2 and TRBJ2-7, the complete variable domain reads GAGVSQSPSNKVTEKGKDVELRCDPISGHTALYWYRQSLGQGLEFLIYFQGNSAPDKSGLPSDRFSAERTGGSVSTLTIQRTQQEDSAVYLCASSLRTSSSSYEQYFGPGTRLTVT.

The rearrangement links TRBV4-3 to TRBJ2-2; D may match TRBD1 or TRBD2 (7 bases each). Germline CDR1 reads LGHNA; CDR2 reads YSLEER. CDR3 length: 18 amino acids. V was clipped by 0 bases and J by 4 bases, with 18 bases between them. For the CDR3, the DNA is TGCGCCAGCAGCCAAGATGCGGGGGACAGAGGCTTCACCGGGGAGCTGTTTTTT. Translated: CASSQDAGDRGFTGELFF.

The chain's CDR3 is CASTEPEAFF. The CDR3 DNA follows: TGTGCCAGCACGGAACCTGAAGCTTTCTTT. The chain couples TRBV2 to TRBJ1-1; no definite D call. CDR3 length: 10 residues. The ends were cut back, 7 bases at V and 6 bases at J, with 6 bases in the middle. The germline CDR1 and CDR2 sequences are SNHLY and FYNNEI.

The gene calls are TRBV12-3 or TRBV12-4 and TRBJ1-5; unclear D gene. The CDR3 length is 14 residues. Trimming pared 3 bases from V and 3 bases from J, leaving 9 bases between. CDR3 sequence: CASSLGRVNQPQHF. The CDR3 region has the DNA TGTGCCAGCAGTTTGGGTCGGGTCAATCAGCCCCAGCATTTT.

The gene calls are TRBV29-1 and TRBJ1-1; D not certain. Trimming stripped 0 bases from V and 3 bases from J, with 11 bases between. The germline V gene encodes CDR1 SQVTM and CDR2 ANQGSEA. The CDR3 is 14 amino acids. The CDR3 reads CSVEDTVRDTEAFF. CDR3 nucleotide sequence: TGCAGCGTTGAAGATACGGTCCGGGACACTGAAGCTTTCTTT. The full variable domain, rest sourced from reference TRBV29-1 and TRBJ1-1, is SAVISQKPSRDICQRGTSLTIQCQVDSQVTMMFWYRQQPGQSLTLIATANQGSEATYESGFVIDKFPISRPNLTFSTLTVSNMSPEDSSIYLCSVEDTVRDTEAFFGQGTRLTVV.

V usage is TRBV6-2 or TRBV6-3 and J usage is TRBJ1-5, with 7 bases that match TRBD1. There are 15 residues in the CDR3. From germline, CDR1 is MNHEY and CDR2 SVGEGT. The junction had 11 bases not matched to a gene; V was cut back by 6 bases and J by 6 bases. The CDR3 DNA is TGTGCCAGCAGCCCGAGTCGGGACAGTCTTCAGCCCCAGCATTTT. Its protein is CASSPSRDSLQPQHF.

The J gene is TRBJ2-1, the V gene TRBV6-2 or TRBV6-3; no definite D call. V lost 4 bases and J 11 bases, leaving 27 bases between the germline ends. In germline, CDR1 is MNHEY, CDR2 SVGEGT. The CDR3 contains 17 residues. CDR3 nucleotide sequence: TGTGCCAGCAGTTCTTCTCGGGTCCTACCGACACCCCCCAAGCAGTTCTTC. Residues: CASSSSRVLPTPPKQFF.

The rearrangement uses TRBV6-6 and TRBJ1-1; 7 bases align to TRBD1. This CDR3 has 12 residues. The germline gives CDR1 MNHNY, CDR2 SVGAGI (reference sequence). Trimming took 6 bases from V and 8 from J; bases not matched to a gene: 6. The CDR3 region has the DNA TGTGCCAGCAGCGAAGGGACAGACGAAGCTTTCTTT. Amino acid sequence: CASSEGTDEAFF.

CDR3 sequence: CASSIDRAGGPNEQFF. The DNA for the CDR3 is TGTGCCAGTAGTATAGATCGCGCGGGAGGTCCCAATGAGCAGTTCTTC. The V gene is TRBV19, the J gene TRBJ2-1; 8 positions agree with TRBD2. V was pared by 0 bases and J by 6 bases, with 7 bases of the junction left unmatched. Looked up from germline, CDR1 is LNHDA and CDR2 is SQIVND (reference sequence). This CDR3 is built from 16 residues. Combining the CDR3 with reference TRBV19 and TRBJ2-1 gives the whole variable domain DGGITQSPKYLFRKEGQNVTLSCEQNLNHDAMYWYRQDPGQGLRLIYYSQIVNDFQKGDIAEGYSVSREKKESFPLTVTSAQKNPTAFYLCASSIDRAGGPNEQFFGPGTRLTVL.

The chain couples TRBV7-3 to TRBJ2-6; D call uncertain. V was pared by 6 bases and J by 7 bases, with 16 bases between. The length of the CDR3 is 15 residues. CDR1 and CDR2 (germline): SGHTA, FQGTGA. The CDR3 region is CASRSLPHGANVLTF. As DNA, the CDR3 is TGTGCCAGCAGATCACTCCCCCATGGTGCCAACGTCCTGACTTTC.

The chain links TRBV29-1 to TRBJ2-3, with D possibly called TRBD1 or TRBD2 (5 bases each). The germline V gene encodes CDR1 SQVTM and CDR2 ANQGSEA. The CDR3 loop spans 15 amino acids. Trimming stripped 5 bases from V and 0 bases from J, with 15 bases between. CDR3 in DNA: TGCAGCGTTAGACGGGACGGATCTAGCACAGATACGCAGTATTTT. Its protein product is CSVRRDGSSTDTQYF.

This clonotype was seen once. J is TRBJ2-7 and V is TRBV7-2; D uncertain. The J call is doubtful: the DNA matches TRBJ2-5 better. CDR1 SGHTA and CDR2 FQGNSA come from the germline V gene. This CDR3 region has 12 residues. Here the CDR3 reads CASSHTAGTQYF. CDR3 coding DNA: TGTGCCAGCAGCCATACGGCCGGGACCCAGTACTTC.

This rearrangement joins TRBV15 to TRBJ2-2; D may be TRBD2 (5 bases). The CDR3 runs to 17 residues. V was clipped by 5 bases and J by 1 base, with 17 bases between them. Germline CDR1 LNHNV, CDR2 YYDKDF (reference sequence). CDR3 DNA: TGTGCCACCAGCTCGAGAGACGTTGCGGGGAACACCGGGGAGCTGTTTTTT. Amino acids: CATSSRDVAGNTGELFF.

The chain links TRBV9 to TRBJ2-7; D unclear. Deletions cut 4 bases from V and 2 bases from J, with 16 bases between. Germline assignment: CDR1 SGDLS and CDR2 YYNGEE. The CDR3 has 15 residues. CDR3 bases: TGTGCCAGCAGCCCACCTGGACCGAAACCCTACGAGCAGTACTTC. It translates to CASSPPGPKPYEQYF.

The CDR3 DNA sequence: TGCAGCGTGGTGGGACCCCTTGGCTACGAGCAGTACTTC. Protein product: CSVVGPLGYEQYF. The chain combines TRBV29-1 with TRBJ2-7; TRBD1 or TRBD2 may be the D gene (5 bases each). There are 13 residues in the CDR3. Germline assignment: CDR1 SQVTM and CDR2 ANQGSEA. V was pared by 6 bases and J by 3 bases, with 15 bases between.

In DNA, the CDR3 is TGTGCCAGTAGTATGTGGGCTAGCGGCGTCACAGATACGCAGTATTTT. Its protein product is CASSMWASGVTDTQYF. This rearrangement joins TRBV19 to TRBJ2-3, with TRBD2 identical over 7 bases. Germline values: CDR1 LNHDA, CDR2 SQIVND (reference sequence). CDR3 length: 16 residues. J lost 2 bases, V lost 3 bases, and 8 bases had no gene match.

The chain uses TRBV11-2 and TRBJ2-7, with TRBD2 identical over 8 bases. The CDR3 loop spans 14 amino acids. Trimming at V came to 3 bases and at J to 6 bases, leaving 7 bases not matched to a gene. Germline assignment: CDR1 SGHAT and CDR2 FQNNGV. DNA for the CDR3: TGTGCCAGCAGCTTGGCAGCGGGAGTCCCCGAGCAGTACTTC. Translation gives CASSLAAGVPEQYF.

The rearrangement uses TRBV30 and TRBJ1-1, with D unresolved. V was shortened by 2 bases and J by 0 bases, with 7 bases between the two germline ends. The CDR3 is 13 amino acids. Per the germline V gene, CDR1 is GTSNPN and CDR2 is SVGIG (reference sequence). The CDR3, as DNA: TGTGCCTGGAGTCGCCAGTTGAACACTGAAGCTTTCTTT. It codes for CAWSRQLNTEAFF.

V usage is TRBV6-9 and J usage is TRBJ2-5; D uncertain. Germline V gene data show CDR1 as MNHGY and CDR2 as SVAAGI. The germline V and J ends were trimmed by 3 bases and 4 bases, with 27 bases remaining between them. The CDR3 loop spans 19 amino acids. The chain's CDR3 is CASSYAERETVSVGETQYF. The DNA for the CDR3 is TGTGCCAGCAGTTACGCCGAAAGGGAAACAGTCTCGGTCGGAGAGACCCAGTACTTC.

This chain uses TRBV30 with TRBJ2-3, with 9 positions matching TRBD1. Trimming removed 1 base from V and 3 bases from J; junction bases left unmatched: 2. CDR3 length: 14 amino acids. CDR1 and CDR2 from the germline V gene are GTSNPN and SVGIG (reference sequence). The CDR3 DNA reads as TGTGCCTGGAGTGGGGACAGGGCTACAGATACGCAGTATTTT. This codes for CAWSGDRATDTQYF.